Listed below are T cell receptor beta chains from one sample, sequenced in a study of blood T cell repertoires in COVID-19. Clones were read by immunoSEQ multiplex PCR, and TCRdb kept only the in-frame ones, dropping some. The data hold about 40,000 clones, with roughly 85% observed a single time. Sequenced sample: peripheral blood. Every receptor here comes from a human donor in a cohort sampled during active COVID-19. CDR3s include the opening cysteine and the closing phenylalanine or tryptophan. The D gene is left open where the match is weak. Part of the rows lack a size; the others show once, few, many or a class for expanded clones.

TRBV9,TRBD1,once,TRBJ1-2,CASSVAFRQGNYGYTF,TGTGCCAGCAGCGTAGCCTTTCGACAGGGAAACTATGGCTACACCTTC
TRBV3-1/TRBV3-2,NA,NA,TRBJ1-5,CASSQKGPGNQPQHF,TGTGCCAGCAGCCAAAAGGGGCCGGGCAATCAGCCCCAGCATTTT
TRBV2,NA,few,TRBJ2-5,CASEGMKTQYF,TGTGCCAGCGAGGGTATGAAGACCCAGTACTTC
TRBV2,TRBD1,NA,TRBJ1-5,CASSEAGGWQPQHF,TGTGCCAGCAGTGAAGCAGGGGGCTGGCAGCCCCAGCATTTT
TRBV4-1,NA,NA,TRBJ2-3,CASSQEPGRRTDTQYF,TGCGCCAGCAGCCAAGAACCAGGCCGGCGCACAGATACGCAGTATTTT
TRBV9,TRBD1,NA,TRBJ1-6,CASSVVAGGNSPLHF,TGTGCCAGCAGCGTAGTGGCAGGGGGGAATTCACCCCTCCACTTT
TRBV12-3/TRBV12-4,NA,NA,TRBJ1-5,CASSLEGRQPQHF,TGTGCCAGCAGTTTGGAGGGGCGGCAGCCCCAGCATTTT
TRBV5-4,TRBD1,once,TRBJ1-1,CASSSRDRGTEAFF,TGTGCCAGCAGCTCCCGGGACAGGGGCACTGAAGCTTTCTTT
TRBV7-3,TRBD1,NA,TRBJ2-2,CASSPGTGVGGELFF,TGTGCCAGCAGCCCCGGGACAGGGGTGGGCGGGGAGCTGTTTTTT
TRBV7-2,TRBD1,NA,TRBJ2-7,CASSLTGQGGFEQYF,TGTGCCAGCAGCTTAACAGGACAGGGGGGGTTCGAGCAGTACTTC
TRBV6-5,TRBD2,NA,TRBJ2-5,CASKTSGGAWETQYF,TGTGCCAGTAAGACTAGCGGGGGGGCCTGGGAGACCCAGTACTTC
TRBV7-3,TRBD1,NA,TRBJ2-3,CASSSGTGLGDTQYF,TGTGCCAGCAGCTCCGGGACAGGGTTGGGAGATACGCAGTATTTT
TRBV4-1,NA,NA,TRBJ2-1,CASSQDTGPPQDHYNEQFF,TGCGCCAGCAGCCAAGATACGGGTCCACCCCAAGATCACTACAATGAGCAGTTCTTC
TRBV4-1,TRBD2,NA,TRBJ2-5,CASSQDAASGGAETQYF,TGCGCCAGCAGCCAAGATGCGGCTAGCGGGGGGGCGGAGACCCAGTACTTC
TRBV2,TRBD2,NA,TRBJ2-5,CATTKGGGASETQYF,TGTGCCACCACAAAAGGCGGGGGGGCCTCCGAGACCCAGTACTTC
TRBV6-1,NA,NA,TRBJ1-6,CASSEALLGGGSPLHF,TGTGCCAGCAGTGAAGCGCTTCTGGGGGGAGGGTCACCCCTCCACTTT
TRBV6-5,NA,NA,TRBJ1-5,CASSEGGYRVQPQHF,TGTGCCAGCAGCGAGGGGGGGTATCGGGTTCAGCCCCAGCATTTT
TRBV5-5,NA,few,TRBJ1-1,CASSFIGDTEAFF,TGTGCCAGCAGCTTCATCGGGGACACTGAAGCTTTCTTT
TRBV20-1,NA,NA,TRBJ2-7,CSASGSEQYF,TGCAGTGCTAGCGGGTCCGAGCAGTACTTC
TRBV2,NA,NA,TRBJ2-7,CASSVNSYEQYF,TGTGCCAGCAGTGTTAATTCCTACGAGCAGTACTTC
TRBV4-2,TRBD1,NA,TRBJ2-7,CASSQEGPGQGSSEQYF,TGTGCCAGCAGCCAAGAAGGGCCGGGACAGGGAAGTTCCGAGCAGTACTTC
TRBV6-1,TRBD1,NA,TRBJ2-7,CASSEVPGQSYEQYF,TGTGCCAGCAGTGAAGTACCGGGACAGTCCTACGAGCAGTACTTC
TRBV20-1,TRBD1,NA,TRBJ1-3,CSASLGTGSGNTIYF,TGCAGTGCTAGTTTGGGGACAGGGTCTGGAAACACCATATATTTT
TRBV10-1,TRBD1,once,TRBJ2-7,CASSPRGQGRREQYF,TGCGCCAGCAGTCCCCGCGGACAGGGCCGGAGGGAGCAGTACTTC
TRBV3-1/TRBV3-2,NA,NA,TRBJ2-3,CASSQDGRGLVDTQYF,TGTGCCAGCAGCCAAGATGGGCGGGGGCTCGTCGATACGCAGTATTTT
TRBV14,NA,NA,TRBJ1-4,CASSPGRGNEKLFF,TGTGCCAGCAGTCCTGGGAGGGGGAATGAAAAACTGTTTTTT
TRBV2,NA,few,TRBJ1-1,CASSEVGGTEAFF,TGTGCCAGCAGTGAAGTAGGGGGAACTGAAGCTTTCTTT